The present TCR beta chain was sequenced within a study of OX40 agonist ivuxolimab in advanced cancers. For the study at large: The dose of intravenous ivuxolimab that patients received every 2 weeks ranged from 0.01 to 10 mg/kg. Study-wide points: Relatively little clonal expansion, among the lowest observed, appeared in partial responders at 0.1-3.0 mg/kg. Nonresponders, in some cases, also had low normalized T-cell clonal expansion. Clonal expansion from baseline to week 6 occurred in both CD4+ and CD8+ T cells.

On this clone itself: Its antigen is undetermined.

V was trimmed by 5 bases and J by 5 bases, leaving 12 bases between them. The CDR3 runs 14 residues. The germline V gene has CDR1 MNHEY and CDR2 SMNVEV (reference sequence). Clones were sequenced by immunoSEQ multiplex PCR, and TCRdb holds only the in-frame ones, with some missing. The repertoire holds 55,000 to 70,000 clones, with around 88% as singletons. This TCR derives from an adult with an advanced solid tumor such as melanoma, head and neck, liver or kidney cancer. The J gene is TRBJ2-2, the V gene TRBV27; D gene uncertain. The sequences come from CD4+ or CD8+ T cells sorted from blood, collected in a trial of the OX40 agonist ivuxolimab. The CDR3 DNA is TGTGCCAGCAGTCGGCCCGGACGGACCGGGGAGCTGTTTTTT. This gives the protein CASSRPGRTGELFF.